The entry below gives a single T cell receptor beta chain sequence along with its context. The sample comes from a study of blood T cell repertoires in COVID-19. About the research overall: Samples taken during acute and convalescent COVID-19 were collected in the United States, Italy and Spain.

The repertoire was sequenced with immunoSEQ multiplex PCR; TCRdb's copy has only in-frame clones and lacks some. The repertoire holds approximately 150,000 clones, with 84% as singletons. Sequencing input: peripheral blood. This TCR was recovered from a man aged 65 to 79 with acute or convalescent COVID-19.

The chain's CDR3 is CASSVAPGGAGYNEQFF. CDR3 DNA sequence: TGTGCCAGCAGCGTAGCTCCGGGGGGGGCAGGCTACAATGAGCAGTTCTTC. The chain is built from TRBV9 and TRBJ2-1, with 8 nucleotides matching TRBD2. Germline V CDR1 and CDR2: SGDLS, YYNGEE. The ends lost 0 bases at V and 3 bases at J; junction bases unmatched: 8. There are 17 residues in the CDR3.